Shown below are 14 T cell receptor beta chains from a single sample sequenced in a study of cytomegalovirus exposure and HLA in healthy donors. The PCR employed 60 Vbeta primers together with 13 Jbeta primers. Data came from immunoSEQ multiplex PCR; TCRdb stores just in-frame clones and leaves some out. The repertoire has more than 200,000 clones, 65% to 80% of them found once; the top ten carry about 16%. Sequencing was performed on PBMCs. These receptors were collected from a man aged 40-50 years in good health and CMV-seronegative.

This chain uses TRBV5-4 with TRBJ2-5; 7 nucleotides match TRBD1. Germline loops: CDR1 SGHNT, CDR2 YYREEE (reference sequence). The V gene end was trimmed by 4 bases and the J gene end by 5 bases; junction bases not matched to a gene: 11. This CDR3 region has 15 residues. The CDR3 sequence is CASSPVQGPLETQYF. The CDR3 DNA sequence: TGTGCCAGCAGCCCGGTACAGGGGCCCCTGGAGACCCAGTACTTC.

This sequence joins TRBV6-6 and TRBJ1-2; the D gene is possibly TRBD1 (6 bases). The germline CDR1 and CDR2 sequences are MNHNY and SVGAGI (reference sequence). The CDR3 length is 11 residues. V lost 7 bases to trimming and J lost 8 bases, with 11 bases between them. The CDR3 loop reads CASNTGNGYTF. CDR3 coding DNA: TGTGCCAGCAACACAGGGAACGGCTACACCTTC.

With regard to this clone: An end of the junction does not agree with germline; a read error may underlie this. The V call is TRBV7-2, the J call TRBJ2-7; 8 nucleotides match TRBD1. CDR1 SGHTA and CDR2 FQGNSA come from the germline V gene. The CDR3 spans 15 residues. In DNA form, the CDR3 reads TGTGCCCGCAGCTTCCCCCAGGGGGCGCGCTACGAGCAGTACTTC. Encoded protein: CARSFPQGARYEQYF.

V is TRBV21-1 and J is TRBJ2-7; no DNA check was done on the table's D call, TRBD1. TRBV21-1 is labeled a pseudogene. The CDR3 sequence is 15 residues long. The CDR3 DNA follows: TGTGCCAGCAGCAAAAAAGACAGGGGGCGTTACGAGCAGTACTTC. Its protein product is CASSKKDRGRYEQYF.

This CDR3 is CAIRAGSNQPQHF. In nucleotides, the CDR3 is TGTGCCATCAGGGCAGGTAGCAATCAGCCCCAGCATTTT. The chain employs TRBV10-3 and TRBJ1-5; D call uncertain. Trimming cost V 6 bases and J 0 bases, with 6 bases left between them. The CDR3 covers 13 residues. Germline CDR1 reads ENHRY; CDR2 reads SYGVKD.

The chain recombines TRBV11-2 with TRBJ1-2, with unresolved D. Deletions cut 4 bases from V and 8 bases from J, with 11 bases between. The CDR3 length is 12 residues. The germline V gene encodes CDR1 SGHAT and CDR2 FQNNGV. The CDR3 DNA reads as TGTGCCAGCAGCTCACCTGCGCGAGGCTACACCTTC. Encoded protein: CASSSPARGYTF.

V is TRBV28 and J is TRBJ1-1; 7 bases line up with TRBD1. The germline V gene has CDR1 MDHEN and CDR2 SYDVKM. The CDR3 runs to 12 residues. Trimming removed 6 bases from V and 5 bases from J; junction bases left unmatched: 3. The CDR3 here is CASSDRVTEAFF. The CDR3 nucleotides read TGTGCCAGCAGCGACAGGGTTACTGAAGCTTTCTTT.

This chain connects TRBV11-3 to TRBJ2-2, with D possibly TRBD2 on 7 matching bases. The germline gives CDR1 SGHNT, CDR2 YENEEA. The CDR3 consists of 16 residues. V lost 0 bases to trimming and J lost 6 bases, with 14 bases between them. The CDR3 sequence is CASSLEGGGNAGELFF. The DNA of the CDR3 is TGTGCCAGCAGCTTAGAAGGGGGGGGAAACGCCGGGGAGCTGTTTTTT.

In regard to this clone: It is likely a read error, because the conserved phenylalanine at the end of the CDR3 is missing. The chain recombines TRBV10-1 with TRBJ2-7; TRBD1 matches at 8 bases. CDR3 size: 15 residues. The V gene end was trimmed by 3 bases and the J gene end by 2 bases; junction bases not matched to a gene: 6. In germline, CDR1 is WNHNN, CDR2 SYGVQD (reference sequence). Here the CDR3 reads CASSDPGTGPYEQYY. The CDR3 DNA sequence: TGCGCCAGCAGTGACCCCGGGACAGGCCCCTACGAGCAGTACTAC.

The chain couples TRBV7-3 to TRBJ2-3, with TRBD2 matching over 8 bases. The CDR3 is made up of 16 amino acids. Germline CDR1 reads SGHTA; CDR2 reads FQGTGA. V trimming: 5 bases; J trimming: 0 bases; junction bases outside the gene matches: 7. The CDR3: CASSARGGASTDTQYF. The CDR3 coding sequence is TGTGCCAGCAGCGCCCGGGGGGGGGCTAGCACAGATACGCAGTATTTT.

CDR3 DNA: TGTGCCATCAGTGAGTCGCGGGACGAGCAGTACTTC. The encoded protein is CAISESRDEQYF. The rearrangement joins TRBV10-3 to TRBJ2-7, with D perhaps matching TRBD2 (5 bases). CDR3 size: 12 residues. Germline assignment: CDR1 ENHRY and CDR2 SYGVKD. V was cut by 0 bases and J by 5 bases, with 5 bases left in between.

This chain's CDR3 is CASSWGRDRGNEQYF. The CDR3 region has the DNA TGTGCCAGCAGTTGGGGACGGGACAGGGGTAACGAGCAGTACTTC. The chain combines TRBV6-6 with TRBJ2-7; 10 bases align to TRBD1. Trimming at V came to 4 bases and at J to 5 bases, leaving 8 bases not matched to a gene. This CDR3 is 15 amino acids long. CDR1 and CDR2 (germline): MNHNY, SVGAGI (reference sequence).

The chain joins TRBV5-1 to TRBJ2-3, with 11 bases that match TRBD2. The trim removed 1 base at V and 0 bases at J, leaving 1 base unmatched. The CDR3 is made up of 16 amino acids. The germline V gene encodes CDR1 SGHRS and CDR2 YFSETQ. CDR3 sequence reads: CASSLLAGGSTDTQYF. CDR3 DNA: TGCGCCAGCAGCTTGTTAGCGGGGGGGAGCACAGATACGCAGTATTTT.

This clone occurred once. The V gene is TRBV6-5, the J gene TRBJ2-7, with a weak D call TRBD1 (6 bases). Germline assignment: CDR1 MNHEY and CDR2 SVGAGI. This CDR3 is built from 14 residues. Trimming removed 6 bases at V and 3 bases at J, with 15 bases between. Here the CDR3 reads CASSSGTRHYEQYF. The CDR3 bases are TGTGCCAGCAGCTCCGGGACACGCCACTACGAGCAGTACTTC.